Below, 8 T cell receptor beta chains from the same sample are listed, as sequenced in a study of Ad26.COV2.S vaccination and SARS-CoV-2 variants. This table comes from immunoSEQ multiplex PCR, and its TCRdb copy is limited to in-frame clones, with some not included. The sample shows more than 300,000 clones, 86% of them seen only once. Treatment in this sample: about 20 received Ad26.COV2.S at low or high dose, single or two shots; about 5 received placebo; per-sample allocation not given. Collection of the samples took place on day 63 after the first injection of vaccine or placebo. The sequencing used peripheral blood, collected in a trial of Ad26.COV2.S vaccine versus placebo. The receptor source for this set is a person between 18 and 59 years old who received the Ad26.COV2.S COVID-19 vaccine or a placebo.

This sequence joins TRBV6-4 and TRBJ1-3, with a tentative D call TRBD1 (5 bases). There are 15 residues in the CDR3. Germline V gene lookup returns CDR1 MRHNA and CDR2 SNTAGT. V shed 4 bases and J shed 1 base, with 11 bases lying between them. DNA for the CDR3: TGTGCCAGCAGTGCCAACGGGGGATCTGGAAACACCATATATTTT. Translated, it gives CASSANGGSGNTIYF.

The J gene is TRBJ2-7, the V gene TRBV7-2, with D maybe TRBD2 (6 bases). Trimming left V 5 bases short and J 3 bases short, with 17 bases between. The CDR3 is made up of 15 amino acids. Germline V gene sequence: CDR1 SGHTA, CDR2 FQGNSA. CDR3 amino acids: CASSGGGIAFYEQYF. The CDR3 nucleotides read TGTGCCAGCAGCGGCGGCGGGATAGCATTCTACGAGCAGTACTTC. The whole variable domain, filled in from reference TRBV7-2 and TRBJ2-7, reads GAGVSQSPSNKVTEKGKDVELRCDPISGHTALYWYRQSLGQGLEFLIYFQGNSAPDKSGLPSDRFSAERTGGSVSTLTIQRTQQEDSAVYLCASSGGGIAFYEQYFGPGTRLTVT.

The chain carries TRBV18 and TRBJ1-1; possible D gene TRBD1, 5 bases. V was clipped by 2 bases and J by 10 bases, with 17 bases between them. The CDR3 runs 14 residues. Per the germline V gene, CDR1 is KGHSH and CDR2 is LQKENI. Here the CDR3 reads CASSPETGGTGAFF. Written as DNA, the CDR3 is TGTGCCAGCTCACCAGAAACCGGGGGGACGGGAGCTTTCTTT.

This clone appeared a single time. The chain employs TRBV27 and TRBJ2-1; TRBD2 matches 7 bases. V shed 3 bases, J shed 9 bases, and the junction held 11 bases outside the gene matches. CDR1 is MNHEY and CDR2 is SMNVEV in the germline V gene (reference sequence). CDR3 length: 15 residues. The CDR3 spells CASSLRRGGSGEQFF. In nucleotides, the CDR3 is TGTGCCAGCAGTTTGAGACGAGGCGGGAGTGGTGAGCAGTTCTTC.

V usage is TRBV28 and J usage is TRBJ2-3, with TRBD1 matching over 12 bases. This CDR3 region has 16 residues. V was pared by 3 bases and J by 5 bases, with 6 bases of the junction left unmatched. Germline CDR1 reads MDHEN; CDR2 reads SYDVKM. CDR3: CASSLGQGAWGDTQYF. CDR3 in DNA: TGTGCCAGCAGTTTGGGACAGGGGGCATGGGGAGATACGCAGTATTTT.

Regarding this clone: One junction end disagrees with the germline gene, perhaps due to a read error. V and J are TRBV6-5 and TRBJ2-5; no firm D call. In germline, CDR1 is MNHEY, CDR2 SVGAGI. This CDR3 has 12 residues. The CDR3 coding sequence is TGTGCCAGCAGTAACTCGGAAGAGACCCAGTACTTC. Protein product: CASSNSEETQYF.

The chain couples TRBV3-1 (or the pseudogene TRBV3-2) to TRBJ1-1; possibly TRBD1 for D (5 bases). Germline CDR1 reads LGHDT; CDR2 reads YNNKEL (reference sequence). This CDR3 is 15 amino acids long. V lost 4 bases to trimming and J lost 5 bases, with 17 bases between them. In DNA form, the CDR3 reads TGTGCCAGCAGCCCCCTTGGCAGGGAAGGGACTGAAGCTTTCTTT. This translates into CASSPLGREGTEAFF.

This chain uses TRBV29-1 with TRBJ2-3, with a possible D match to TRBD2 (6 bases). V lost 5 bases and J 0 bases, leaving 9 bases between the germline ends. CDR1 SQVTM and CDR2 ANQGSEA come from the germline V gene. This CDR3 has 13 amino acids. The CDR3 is CSVRGDSTDTQYF. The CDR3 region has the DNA TGCAGCGTTCGCGGGGATAGCACAGATACGCAGTATTTT.